The 4 T cell receptor beta chains presented below share a single source sample, sequenced in a study of OX40 agonist ivuxolimab in advanced cancers. Generated by immunoSEQ multiplex PCR, the TCRdb table keeps only in-frame clones and is missing some. This sample carries around 58,000 clones, more than 70% of them seen once, and the ten largest clones take roughly 5.2%. The sequenced sample was CD4+ or CD8+ T cells sorted from blood, obtained in a trial of the OX40 agonist ivuxolimab. All receptors derive from an adult with an advanced solid tumor such as melanoma, head and neck, liver or kidney cancer.

The CDR3 DNA reads TGTGCCAGCAGGTTACAGGGGGCGGCGGACACTGAAGCTTTCTTT. Translated: CASRLQGAADTEAFF. The genes are TRBV7-9 and TRBJ1-1; 9 nucleotides line up with TRBD1. The CDR3 totals 15 residues. Germline values: CDR1 SEHNR, CDR2 FQNEAQ (reference sequence). V lost 6 bases to trimming and J lost 3 bases; unmatched junction nucleotides: 8.

The V and J genes are TRBV18 and TRBJ2-7; 8 nucleotides agree with TRBD1. Germline V gives CDR1 KGHSH, CDR2 LQKENI. The ends lost 5 bases at V and 2 bases at J; junction bases unmatched: 5. The CDR3 is made up of 14 amino acids. This chain's CDR3 is CASSDRDRPYEQYF. CDR3 coding DNA: TGTGCCAGCTCAGACCGGGACAGGCCCTACGAGCAGTACTTC.

This clone appeared a single time. The chain joins TRBV18 to TRBJ2-7; D is possibly TRBD1 or TRBD2 (5 bases each). Germline CDR1 reads KGHSH; CDR2 reads LQKENI. The CDR3 consists of 12 residues. Trimming left V 4 bases short and J 4 bases short, with 8 bases between. The CDR3 DNA follows: TGTGCCAGCTCACGGGACGGTTACGAGCAGTACTTC. This sequence encodes CASSRDGYEQYF.

CDR3 sequence (DNA): TGTGCCAGCAGACGAGTCACGGGGGCCAACGTCCTGACTTTC. This gives the protein CASRRVTGANVLTF. V and J are TRBV6-5 and TRBJ2-6, with unresolved D. The CDR3 spans 14 residues. Germline V CDR1 and CDR2: MNHEY, SVGAGI. With 6 bases removed from V and 4 bases from J, the gap between germline ends came to 10 bases.